This TCR beta chain is drawn from a study of cytomegalovirus exposure and HLA in healthy donors. PCR primers comprised 60 Vbeta and 13 Jbeta primers. Clones were sequenced by immunoSEQ multiplex PCR, and TCRdb holds only the in-frame ones, with some missing. Of 200,000 or so clones listed, roughly 84% were seen once; the top ten hold 0.71%. Study-wide points: Analyses of presence/absence relied on an assumption of roughly uniform sequencing depth across donors. The productive fraction for most TCR beta V segments was about 90% or about 30% in an earlier analysis.

As regards this clone: Its antigen is not known.

The sequenced sample consisted of PBMCs. This TCR was recovered from a boy younger than 10 in good health and CMV-seronegative.

This CDR3 reads CASSFYGTDNQPQHF. For the CDR3, the DNA is TGTGCCAGCAGTTTTTACGGGACAGACAATCAGCCCCAGCATTTT. V usage is TRBV27 and J usage is TRBJ1-5; 7 positions match TRBD1. Germline-derived CDR1 and CDR2 are MNHEY and SMNVEV (reference sequence). With 3 bases clipped from V and 3 bases from J, the junction kept 5 bases outside the gene matches. This CDR3 has 15 amino acids.